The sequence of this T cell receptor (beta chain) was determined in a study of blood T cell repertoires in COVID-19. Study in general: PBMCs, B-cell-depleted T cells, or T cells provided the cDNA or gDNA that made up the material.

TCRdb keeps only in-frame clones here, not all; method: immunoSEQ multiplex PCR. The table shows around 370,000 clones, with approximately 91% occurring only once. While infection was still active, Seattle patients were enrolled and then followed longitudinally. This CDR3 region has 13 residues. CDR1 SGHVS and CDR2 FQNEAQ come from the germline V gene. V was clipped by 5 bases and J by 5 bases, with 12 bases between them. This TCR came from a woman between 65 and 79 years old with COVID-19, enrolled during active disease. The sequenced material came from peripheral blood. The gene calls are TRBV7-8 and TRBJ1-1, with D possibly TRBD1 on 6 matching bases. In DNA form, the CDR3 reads TGTGCCAGCAGCCAGGACAGATCGACTGAAGCTTTCTTT. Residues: CASSQDRSTEAFF.